This TCR beta chain was retrieved from a study of T cell repertoires in cytomegalovirus infection. MiXCR, run by TCRdb on the reads, gives a single entry per CDR3 protein. There are over 300,000 distinct CDR3 sequences in the sample; more than 9% occur only once, and approximately 4.5% lies in the top ten. V dropped 1 base and J dropped 3 bases, with 14 bases sitting between them. Germline V gives CDR1 DFQATT, CDR2 SNEGSKA (reference sequence). There are 15 residues in the CDR3. Sequencing input: PBMCs. This chain joins TRBV20-1 and TRBJ2-3, with D maybe TRBD2 (5 bases). This sequence originates from a human donor in good health (CMV status not recorded). Some clones in this sample may be carry-over from other donors' samples. This chain's CDR3 is CSARAGELLTDTQYF. In DNA form, the CDR3 reads TGCAGTGCTAGAGCCGGGGAGCTCCTAACAGATACGCAGTATTTT.